The 5 T cell receptor beta chains below all came from one sample that was sequenced in a study of T cell clonality in common variable immunodeficiency. Sequencing was performed with immunoSEQ multiplex PCR; in TCRdb, only in-frame clones are kept and a portion is missing. The sample counts 50,000 or so clones, none seen once; the ten largest own roughly 6.2%. The source material was peripheral blood mononuclear cells. Receptors originate from a person between 18 and 70 years old in good health.

Many counts were recorded for this clone. The missing CDR3 end, 3 residues past where the read stops, is filled in from the germline J gene. The chain couples TRBV7-9 to TRBJ1-5, with D unresolved. The ends were cut back, 1 base at V and 5 bases at J, with 9 bases in the middle. Germline CDR1 and CDR2: SEHNR and FQNEAQ (reference sequence). The CDR3 length is 14 residues. The CDR3 sequence is CASSLDRPDQPQHF. The CDR3 DNA, read in part, is TGTGCCAGCAGCTTAGACAGACCTGATCAGCCC. Based on the CDR3 plus reference TRBV7-9 and TRBJ1-5, the full variable domain is DTGVSQNPRHKITKRGQNVTFRCDPISEHNRLYWYRQTLGQGPEFLTYFQNEAQLEKSRLLSDRFSAERPKGSFSTLEIQRTEQGDSAMYLCASSLDRPDQPQHFGDGTRLSIL.

This clone was counted only a few times. The observed sequence ends 3 residues before the CDR3 terminus, with the missing tail filled in from the germline J gene. The chain couples TRBV7-6 to TRBJ2-3, with TRBD1 identical over 10 bases. This CDR3 region has 16 residues. Germline loops: CDR1 SGHVS, CDR2 FNYEAQ. CDR3 residues: CATGTGVDEIQETQYF. The CDR3 DNA, read in part, is TGTGCTACCGGGACAGGGGTTGATGAAATCCAAGAGACG.

Of note for this clone: The read ends 3 residues before the CDR3 terminus; that terminus is restored from the germline J gene. The genes are TRBV30 and TRBJ1-1, with D uncertain. This CDR3 contains 11 residues. V lost 6 bases and J lost 5, with 10 bases in between. Germline V gene data show CDR1 as GTSNPN and CDR2 as SVGIG (reference sequence). The CDR3 protein is CACESGTEAFF. The CDR3 bases that were read are TGTGCCTGCGAATCCGGGACTGAA.

This clone was picked up many times. The read ends 3 residues early relative to the CDR3; the germline J gene fills the gap. V and J are TRBV18 and TRBJ2-1; 8 positions match TRBD2. CDR1 and CDR2 (germline): KGHSH, LQKENI. Trimming at V came to 6 bases and at J to 7 bases, leaving 2 bases not matched to a gene. The CDR3 has 12 amino acids. CDR3 bases read: TGTGCCAGCTCTCCGGGGGGGAATGAG. As protein: CASSPGGNE. The whole CDR3 sequence reads CASSPGGNEQFF.

As to this clone: The read ends 3 residues shy of where the CDR3 ends; the end is completed using the germline J gene. Within the sample, other DNA sequences also encode this same CDR3. This chain uses TRBV18 with TRBJ1-3, with D possibly TRBD1 on 6 matching bases. The germline V gene encodes CDR1 KGHSH and CDR2 LQKENI. The CDR3 covers 16 residues. Trimming stripped 4 bases from V and 0 bases from J, with 13 bases between. Partial CDR3 DNA: TGTGCCAGCTCACTTTCCGAACAGGGCTCTGGAAACACC. Protein product: CASSLSEQGSGNT. The whole CDR3 is CASSLSEQGSGNTIYF.